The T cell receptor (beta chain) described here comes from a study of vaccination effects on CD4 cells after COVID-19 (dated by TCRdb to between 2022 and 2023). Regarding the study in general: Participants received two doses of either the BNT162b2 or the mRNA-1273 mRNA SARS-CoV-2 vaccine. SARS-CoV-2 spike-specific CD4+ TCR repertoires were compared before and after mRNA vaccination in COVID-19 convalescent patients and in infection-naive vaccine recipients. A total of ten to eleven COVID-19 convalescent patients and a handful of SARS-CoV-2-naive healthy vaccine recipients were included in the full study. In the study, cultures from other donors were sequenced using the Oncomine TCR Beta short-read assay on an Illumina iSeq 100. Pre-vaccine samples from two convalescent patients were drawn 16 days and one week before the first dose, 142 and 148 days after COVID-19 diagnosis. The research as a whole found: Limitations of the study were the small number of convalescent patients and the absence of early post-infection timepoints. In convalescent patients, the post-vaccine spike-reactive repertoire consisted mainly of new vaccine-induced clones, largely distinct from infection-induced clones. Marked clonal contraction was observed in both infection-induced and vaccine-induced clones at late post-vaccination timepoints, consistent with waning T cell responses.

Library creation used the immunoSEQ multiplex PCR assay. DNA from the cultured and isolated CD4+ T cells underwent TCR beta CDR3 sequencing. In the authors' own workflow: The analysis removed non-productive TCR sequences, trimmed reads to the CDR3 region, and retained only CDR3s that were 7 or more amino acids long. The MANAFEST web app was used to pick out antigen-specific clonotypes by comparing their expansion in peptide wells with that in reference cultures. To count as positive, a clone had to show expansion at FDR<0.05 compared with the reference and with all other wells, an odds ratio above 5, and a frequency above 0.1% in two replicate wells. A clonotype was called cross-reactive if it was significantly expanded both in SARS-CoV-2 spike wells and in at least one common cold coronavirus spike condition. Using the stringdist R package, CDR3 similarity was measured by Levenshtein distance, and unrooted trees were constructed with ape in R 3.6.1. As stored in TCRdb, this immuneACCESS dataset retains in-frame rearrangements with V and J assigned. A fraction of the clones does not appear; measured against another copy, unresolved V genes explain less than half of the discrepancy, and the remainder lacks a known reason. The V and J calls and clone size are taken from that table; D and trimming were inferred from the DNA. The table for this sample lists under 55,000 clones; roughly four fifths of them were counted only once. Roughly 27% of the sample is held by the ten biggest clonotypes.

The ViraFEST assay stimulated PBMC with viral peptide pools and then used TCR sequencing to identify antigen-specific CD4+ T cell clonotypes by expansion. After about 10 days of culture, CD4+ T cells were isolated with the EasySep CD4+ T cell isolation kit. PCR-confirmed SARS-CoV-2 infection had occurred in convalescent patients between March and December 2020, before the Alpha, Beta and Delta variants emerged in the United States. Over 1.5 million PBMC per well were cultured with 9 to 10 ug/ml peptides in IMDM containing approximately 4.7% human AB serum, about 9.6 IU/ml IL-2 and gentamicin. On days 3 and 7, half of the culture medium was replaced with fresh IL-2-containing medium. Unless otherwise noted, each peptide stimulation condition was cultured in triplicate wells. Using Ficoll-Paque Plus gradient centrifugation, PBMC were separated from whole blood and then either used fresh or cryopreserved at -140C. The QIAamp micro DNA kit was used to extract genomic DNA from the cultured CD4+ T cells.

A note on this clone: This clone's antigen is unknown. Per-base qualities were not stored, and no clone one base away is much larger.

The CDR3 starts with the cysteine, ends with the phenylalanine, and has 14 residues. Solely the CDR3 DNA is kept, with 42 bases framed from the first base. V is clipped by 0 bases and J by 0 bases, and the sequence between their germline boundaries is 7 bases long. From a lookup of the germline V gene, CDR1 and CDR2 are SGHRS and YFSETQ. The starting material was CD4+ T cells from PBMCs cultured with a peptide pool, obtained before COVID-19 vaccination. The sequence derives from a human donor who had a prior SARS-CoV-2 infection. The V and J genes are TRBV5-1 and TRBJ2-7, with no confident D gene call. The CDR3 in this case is CASSLDPSSYEQYF. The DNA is TGCGCCAGCAGCTTGGACCCTAGCTCCTACGAGCAGTACTTC.